These 23 T cell receptor beta chains were all obtained from the same sample, sequenced in a study of cytomegalovirus exposure and HLA in healthy donors. Sequencing was performed with immunoSEQ multiplex PCR; in TCRdb, only in-frame clones are kept and a portion is missing. The table records about 220,000 clones, roughly 84% of them present only once. What was sequenced was PBMCs. All receptors derive from a woman in her twenties or thirties in good health and CMV-seropositive.

As concerns this clone: Other DNA sequences in the sample encode the same CDR3. The CDR3 region has the DNA TGTGCCAGCAGCGGAGGAACTGAAGCTTTCTTT. As protein: CASSGGTEAFF. The chain joins TRBV6-5 to TRBJ1-1, with D unresolved. The CDR3 length is 11 residues. Germline V gene sequence: CDR1 MNHEY, CDR2 SVGAGI. V lost 6 bases and J lost 5, with 7 bases in between.

The V gene is TRBV6-5, the J gene TRBJ1-1, with 8 bases aligning to TRBD1. The trim removed 6 bases at V and 6 bases at J, leaving 12 bases unmatched. This CDR3 has 15 amino acids. Germline CDR1 and CDR2: MNHEY and SVGAGI. CDR3 in amino acids: CASRRNRPGGPEAFF. Written as DNA, the CDR3 is TGTGCCAGCAGGCGAAATAGGCCAGGGGGCCCTGAAGCTTTCTTT.

This chain joins TRBV2 and TRBJ2-2, with 10 bases that match TRBD2. The V segment lost 2 bases and the J segment 7 bases; nucleotides outside the gene matches: 4. The CDR3 length is 15 residues. CDR1 and CDR2 from the germline V gene are SNHLY and FYNNEI. The CDR3 protein is CASSELAGVNGELFF. CDR3 bases: TGTGCCAGCAGTGAACTAGCGGGAGTGAACGGGGAGCTGTTTTTT. Filled out from reference TRBV2 and TRBJ2-2, the complete variable domain reads EPEVTQTPSHQVTQMGQEVILRCVPISNHLYFYWYRQILGQKVEFLVSFYNNEISEKSEIFDDQFSVERPDGSNFTLKIRSTKLEDSAMYFCASSELAGVNGELFFGEGSRLTVL.

The chain employs TRBV10-3 and TRBJ1-1; D unresolved. Germline V gene data show CDR1 as ENHRY and CDR2 as SYGVKD. The CDR3 is 14 residues long. V dropped 2 bases and J dropped 1 base, with 8 bases sitting between them. Here the CDR3 reads CAISEKDGNTEAFF. DNA for the CDR3: TGTGCCATCAGTGAGAAGGACGGGAACACTGAAGCTTTCTTT.

V is TRBV30 and J is TRBJ2-1; 8 nucleotides line up with TRBD2. The ends lost 3 bases at V and 3 bases at J; junction bases unmatched: 13. The CDR3 contains 17 residues. The germline V gene has CDR1 GTSNPN and CDR2 SVGIG (reference sequence). The CDR3 reads CAWRKVPAGVNYNEQFF. The CDR3 DNA sequence: TGTGCCTGGAGGAAGGTCCCAGCGGGAGTGAACTACAATGAGCAGTTCTTC.

The chain uses TRBV19 and TRBJ2-5; the D call may be TRBD1 or TRBD2 (7 bases each). Germline V gene data show CDR1 as LNHDA and CDR2 as SQIVND (reference sequence). The CDR3 extends over 15 amino acids. V dropped 6 bases and J dropped 0 bases, with 14 bases sitting between them. CDR3 nucleotide sequence: TGTGCCAGTAGGGGCCAGGGGGGGGACCAAGAGACCCAGTACTTC. Residues: CASRGQGGDQETQYF.

This rearrangement joins TRBV7-3 to TRBJ2-3, with 8 bases matching TRBD2. Germline values: CDR1 SGHTA, CDR2 FQGTGA. V lost 5 bases, J lost 4 bases, and 14 bases stayed unmatched. The CDR3 extends over 17 amino acids. CDR3 nucleotide sequence: TGTGCCAGCAGCCCCGGCGGCGGGGGGACTATCCCAGATACGCAGTATTTT. The encoded protein is CASSPGGGGTIPDTQYF. The whole variable domain, filled in from reference TRBV7-3 and TRBJ2-3, reads GAGVSQTPSNKVTEKGKYVELRCDPISGHTALYWYRQSLGQGPEFLIYFQGTGAADDSGLPNDRFFAVRPEGSVSTLKIQRTERGDSAVYLCASSPGGGGTIPDTQYFGPGTRLTVL.

Here the CDR3 DNA reads TGTGCCAGCAGTTCGACGCAGGGTGAAGCTTTCTTT. Translation gives CASSSTQGEAFF. The chain recombines TRBV27 with TRBJ1-1; maybe TRBD1 (5 bases). The germline V gene has CDR1 MNHEY and CDR2 SMNVEV (reference sequence). Trimming removed 4 bases from V and 7 bases from J, with 10 bases in between. The CDR3 is 12 amino acids.

The rearrangement uses TRBV27 and TRBJ2-7; unclear D gene. The CDR3 contains 13 residues. Trimming left V 4 bases short and J 0 bases short, with 7 bases between. Germline V lookup: CDR1 MNHEY, CDR2 SMNVEV (reference sequence). The CDR3 DNA reads as TGTGCCAGCAGTTATGAGTACTCCTACGAGCAGTACTTC. It translates to CASSYEYSYEQYF.

The rearrangement uses TRBV11-2 and TRBJ1-1; weak D call: TRBD1 (6 bases). Trimming took off 3 bases at V and 11 bases at J, with 10 bases between the two ends. Looked up from germline, CDR1 is SGHAT and CDR2 is FQNNGV. The CDR3 loop spans 11 amino acids. CDR3 in DNA: TGTGCCAGCAGCTTTGACCAGGGGGCTTTCTTT. Amino acid sequence: CASSFDQGAFF. The variable domain in full, completed from reference TRBV11-2 and TRBJ1-1, reads EAGVAQSPRYKIIEKRQSVAFWCNPISGHATLYWYQQILGQGPKLLIQFQNNGVVDDSQLPKDRFSAERLKGVDSTLKIQPAKLEDSAVYLCASSFDQGAFFGQGTRLTVV.

The J gene is TRBJ2-7, the V gene TRBV29-1; 12 bases agree with TRBD1. Unmatched junction bases numbered 8, after V lost 4 bases and J lost 4 bases. This CDR3 spans 15 amino acids. CDR1 and CDR2 (germline): SQVTM, ANQGSEA. CDR3 DNA sequence: TGCAGCGTTGCCGGGACAGGGGGCCGAAATTACGAGCAGTACTTC. Protein: CSVAGTGGRNYEQYF.

The chain is built from TRBV9 and TRBJ2-2; D is unclear. Germline CDR1 reads SGDLS; CDR2 reads YYNGEE. Trimming removed 0 bases at V and 6 bases at J, with 12 bases between. This CDR3 contains 15 residues. Written as DNA, the CDR3 is TGTGCCAGCAGCGTAGATATGGTTTCGGCCGGGGAGCTGTTTTTT. Translation gives CASSVDMVSAGELFF.

The chain couples TRBV11-2 to TRBJ2-6, with unresolved D. The CDR3 spans 14 residues. Germline-derived CDR1 and CDR2 are SGHAT and FQNNGV. Deletions cut 4 bases from V and 4 bases from J, with 8 bases between. The CDR3, as DNA: TGTGCCAGCAGCTCGGTGGTCGGGGCCAACGTCCTGACTTTC. Translating it yields CASSSVVGANVLTF.

This clone has just a few counts. The V and J genes are TRBV7-2 and TRBJ2-7; no definite D call. Trimming cost V 0 bases and J 2 bases, with 5 bases left between them. CDR1 SGHTA and CDR2 FQGNSA come from the germline V gene. The CDR3 runs 13 residues. The CDR3 spells CASSLAGTYEQYF. Here the CDR3 DNA reads TGTGCCAGCAGCTTAGCGGGGACCTACGAGCAGTACTTC.

CDR3 nucleotide sequence: TGTGCCAGCAGTGAAGCGCTGGGGGGCGGGTCTGAAGCTTTCTTT. The encoded protein is CASSEALGGGSEAFF. J is TRBJ1-1 and V is TRBV6-1; D possibly corresponds to TRBD1 (6 bases). Trimming removed 0 bases from V and 6 bases from J, with 14 bases in between. This CDR3 is 15 amino acids long. Germline loops: CDR1 MNHNS, CDR2 SASEGT.

The gene calls are TRBV6-5 and TRBJ2-4, with D maybe TRBD2 (5 bases). Trimming took 5 bases from V and 3 from J, leaving 8 bases between them. The CDR3 runs to 13 residues. The V gene's germline CDR1 is MNHEY and CDR2 SVGAGI. CDR3 protein: CASSARGKNIQYF. As DNA, the CDR3 is TGTGCCAGCAGTGCCCGGGGCAAAAACATTCAGTACTTC.

The rearrangement links TRBV5-1 to TRBJ1-4; D is perhaps TRBD1 (6 bases). The germline V gene encodes CDR1 SGHRS and CDR2 YFSETQ. V shed 5 bases and J shed 0 bases, with 11 bases lying between them. The CDR3 has 15 residues. In nucleotides, the CDR3 is TGCGCCAGCAGGGACAGAGATGCAACTAATGAAAAACTGTTTTTT. Its translation is CASRDRDATNEKLFF.

This clone was detected only a few times. The chain employs TRBV5-5 and TRBJ2-7; D perhaps matches TRBD1 (5 bases). The V and J ends lost 3 bases and 2 bases respectively, with 9 bases between them. CDR3 length: 13 amino acids. Per germline, CDR1 SGHKS and CDR2 YYEKEE (reference sequence). CDR3: CASSSTGAYEQYF. The CDR3 bases are TGTGCCAGCAGCTCCACAGGAGCCTACGAGCAGTACTTC.

V gene TRBV11-3 combines with J gene TRBJ1-1; possibly TRBD1 for D (6 bases). Trimming took 3 bases from V and 0 from J, leaving 8 bases between them. The CDR3 has 14 amino acids. Germline loops: CDR1 SGHNT, CDR2 YENEEA. CDR3 in amino acids: CASSFGQLNTEAFF. In DNA, the CDR3 is TGTGCCAGCAGCTTCGGACAGCTGAACACTGAAGCTTTCTTT.

Here the CDR3 reads CASSYSTGGGYGYTF. In DNA form, the CDR3 reads TGTGCCAGCAGTTACTCCACAGGAGGAGGCTATGGCTACACCTTC. The chain is built from TRBV6-5 and TRBJ1-2; TRBD1 is a possible D gene (5 bases). The CDR3 has 15 amino acids. CDR1 is MNHEY and CDR2 is SVGAGI in the germline V gene. V was cut by 0 bases and J by 4 bases, with 12 bases left in between.

This clone was recorded once. The CDR3 sequence is CASSHGGSRYQPQHF. DNA for the CDR3: TGCGCCAGCAGCCACGGGGGTTCGCGGTATCAGCCCCAGCATTTT. The V call is TRBV4-1, the J call TRBJ1-5, with D perhaps TRBD1 (5 bases). The CDR3 has 15 residues. Trimming took off 3 bases at V and 5 bases at J, with 14 bases between the two ends. The germline V gene has CDR1 MGHRA and CDR2 YSYEKL.

This chain uses TRBV7-3 with TRBJ2-1; maybe TRBD2 (6 bases). Germline values: CDR1 SGHTA, CDR2 FQGTGA. The V gene lost 5 bases and the J gene lost 14 bases, with 16 bases spanning the gap. The CDR3 extends over 12 amino acids. For the CDR3, the DNA is TGTGCCAGCAGCGACGGTAGGGAGGAGGAGTTCTTC. Protein product: CASSDGREEEFF.

The chain employs TRBV27 and TRBJ1-1; the D is unclear. CDR1 and CDR2 from the germline V gene are MNHEY and SMNVEV (reference sequence). This CDR3 region has 13 residues. Trimming left V 6 bases short and J 0 bases short, with 8 bases between. CDR3: CASRGNMNTEAFF. The CDR3 nucleotides read TGTGCCAGCAGGGGCAATATGAACACTGAAGCTTTCTTT.